Following are 11 T cell receptor beta chains from one sample sequenced in a study of tissue T cells after allogeneic stem cell transplantation. Indicated time point: mouse harvest day 7 after allogeneic transplant. Each mouse received 10^7 T-cell-depleted marrow cells plus 10^6 splenic CD5+ T cells by tail vein. Profiling relied on immunoSEQ multiplex PCR, and the TCRdb table lists in-frame clones only, not all of them. The sample carries under 8,000 clones, 45% to 50% recorded once. Sample: lymph node tissue. Receptor source: a female BALB/c mouse given C57BL/6 T cells with graft-versus-host disease after an allogeneic hematopoietic cell transplant.

By sample share, this clone is large (0.1 to 1%). Genes here carry mouse names. The read is 1 residue too short to cover the CDR3 end, so that end is filled in from the germline J gene. The rearrangement uses TRBV4 and TRBJ1-1; tentative D call: TRBD1 (6 bases). Trimming removed 4 bases at V and 0 bases at J, with 9 bases between. The CDR3 totals 14 residues. Germline loops: CDR1 LGHDT, CDR2 YNNKQL (reference sequence). CDR3 DNA, as far as it was read: TGTGCCAGCAGCTCGGGACATGCAAACACAGAAGTCTTC. Protein product: CASSSGHANTEVF. The whole CDR3 protein reads CASSSGHANTEVFF.

As regards this clone: Gene names are mouse gene names. The read ends 1 residue before the CDR3 terminus; that terminus is restored from the germline J gene. J is TRBJ2-5 and V is TRBV16; 7 bases line up with TRBD2. The V and J ends lost 0 bases and 3 bases, in that order; junction bases with no gene match: 0. CDR1 and CDR2 (germline): SGHSA, FRNQAP. The CDR3 consists of 14 residues. The CDR3 here is CASSLDGGQDTQYF. The sequenced CDR3 bases are TGTGCAAGCAGCTTAGATGGGGGGCAAGACACCCAGTAC.

On this clone: Gene names are mouse gene names. The read falls 1 residue short of the CDR3 end, and the missing part is taken from the germline J gene. Other DNA sequences within the sample encode an identical CDR3. The chain employs TRBV26 and TRBJ1-3; TRBD1 is a possible D gene (6 bases). Per the germline V gene, CDR1 is KGHPV and CDR2 is FQNQEV (reference sequence). The CDR3 is made up of 15 amino acids. Trimming left V 6 bases short and J 0 bases short, with 12 bases between. This chain's CDR3 is CASSPTGNSGNTLYF. CDR3 DNA (partial): TGTGCCAGCAGCCCGACAGGAAATTCTGGAAATACGCTCTAT. Full variable domain (remainder filled in from reference TRBV26 and TRBJ1-3): NSKVIQTPRYLVKGQGQKAKMRCIPEKGHPVVFWYQQNKNNEFKFLINFQNQEVLQQIDMTEKRFSAECPSNSPCSLEIQSSEAGDSALYLCASSPTGNSGNTLYFGEGSRLIVV.

Comment on this clone: Genes and germline come from the mouse. The covered CDR3 bases are TGTGCCAGCAGTCTGTCGGCAGGGTATTCTGGAAATACGCTCTAT. It codes for CASSLSAGYSGNTLY. The entire CDR3 protein is CASSLSAGYSGNTLYF. This chain uses TRBV26 with TRBJ1-3; weak D call: TRBD1 (5 bases). From the germline J gene comes the end of the CDR3, since the read stops 1 residue before it. This CDR3 comprises 16 residues. The V and J ends lost 0 bases and 0 bases respectively, with 9 bases between them. Germline CDR1 is KGHPV and CDR2 is FQNQEV (reference sequence).

There are a few counts of this clone. Germline and genes here are mouse. The DNA ends 1 residue before the CDR3 does, and the rest of the CDR3 is filled in from the germline J gene. The gene calls are TRBV26 and TRBJ1-1; tentatively, D is TRBD1 (6 bases). V was trimmed by 5 bases and J by 0 bases, leaving 7 bases between them. The CDR3 is made up of 13 amino acids. In germline, CDR1 is KGHPV, CDR2 FQNQEV (reference sequence). The CDR3: CASSGQPNTEVFF. CDR3 DNA (partial): TGTGCCAGCAGTGGACAGCCAAACACAGAAGTCTTC.

In this sample, this clone turned up a few times. Germline and genes: mouse. From the germline J gene comes the end of the CDR3, since the read stops 1 residue before it. The chain links TRBV26 to TRBJ2-2; D uncertain. Germline values: CDR1 KGHPV, CDR2 FQNQEV (reference sequence). The CDR3 runs 14 residues. The V and J ends lost 2 bases and 0 bases respectively, with 4 bases between them. The covered CDR3 bases are TGTGCCAGCAGTCTGCCAGCAAACACCGGGCAGCTCTAC. Its translation: CASSLPANTGQLY. The whole CDR3 protein is CASSLPANTGQLYF.

A word on this clone: The germline and genes are mouse ones. The missing CDR3 end, 1 residue past where the read stops, is filled in from the germline J gene. This chain joins TRBV13-1 and TRBJ2-7; 8 nucleotides line up with TRBD2. The CDR3 length is 15 residues. Germline CDR1 reads NSHNY; CDR2 reads SYGAGN. V was clipped by 1 base and J by 0 bases; unmatched bases: 3. Here the CDR3 reads CASSDRGGFSYEQYF. Incomplete CDR3 DNA: TGTGCCAGCAGTGATCGGGGGGGCTTCTCCTATGAACAGTAC.

In this sample, this clone turned up a few times. Gene and germline names: mouse. The CDR3 end lies 1 residue beyond the end of the read and is filled in from the germline J gene. The rearrangement joins TRBV26 to TRBJ1-4, with 7 bases lining up with TRBD1. Germline V CDR1 and CDR2: KGHPV, FQNQEV (reference sequence). Trimming at V came to 7 bases and at J to 0 bases, leaving 5 bases not matched to a gene. This CDR3 contains 15 residues. This CDR3 reads CASTKQGISNERLFF. The sequenced part of the CDR3 DNA is TGTGCCAGCACGAAACAGGGGATTTCCAACGAAAGATTATTT.

Details on this clone: Germline and genes here are mouse. The CDR3 goes on 1 residue after the read ends, and that part is filled in from the germline J gene. The chain uses TRBV3 and TRBJ2-4, with 7 bases matching TRBD1. V shed 7 bases and J 5 bases; nucleotides not matched to a gene: 3. CDR1 SNHLY and CDR2 FYNGKV come from the germline V gene (reference sequence). This CDR3 region has 12 residues. CDR3 in amino acids: CASTRDRNTLYF. The CDR3 DNA, read in part, is TGTGCCAGCACTCGGGACAGAAACACCTTGTAC.

This clone occurred a few times. Mouse gene names and germline throughout. The missing CDR3 end, 1 residue past where the read stops, is filled in from the germline J gene. The chain links TRBV13-1 to TRBJ1-3; TRBD1 is a possible D gene (6 bases). Germline V gene lookup returns CDR1 NSHNY and CDR2 SYGAGN. The CDR3 sequence is 13 residues long. Trimming left V 2 bases short and J 5 bases short, with 8 bases between. The CDR3 loop reads CASSEGGRNTLYF. The sequenced part of the CDR3 DNA is TGTGCCAGCAGTGAAGGGGGGAGAAATACGCTCTAT.

By proportion, this clone is large. Gene names follow the mouse nomenclature. Read coverage stops 1 residue before the CDR3 terminus; the germline J gene supplies the remainder. This chain connects TRBV13-1 to TRBJ2-7, with TRBD2 identical over 7 bases. CDR3 length: 13 amino acids. J was trimmed by 4 bases and V by 6 bases; bases with no gene match: 7. CDR1 and CDR2 from the germline V gene are NSHNY and SYGAGN. The CDR3 sequence is CASTLGVIYEQYF. The DNA read from the CDR3 is TGTGCCAGCACGCTGGGGGTAATTTATGAACAGTAC.